The 2 T cell receptor beta chains in this list originate from one sample, sequenced in a study of cytomegalovirus exposure and HLA in healthy donors. Use of 60 Vbeta and 13 Jbeta primers characterized the PCR. Using immunoSEQ multiplex PCR, the repertoire was profiled, and TCRdb retains in-frame clones only, with some absent. The sample includes 150,000 to 200,000 clones, nearly 80% of them seen just once. Source material: PBMCs. These receptor sequences come from a woman aged 40 to 49 in good health and CMV-seronegative.

The chain is built from TRBV25-1 and TRBJ2-7; D might be TRBD1 (5 bases). The CDR3 extends over 15 amino acids. V lost 4 bases and J 5 bases, leaving 18 bases between the germline ends. Germline values: CDR1 MGHDK, CDR2 SYGVNS. The CDR3 protein is CASSGGSRAGNEQYF. CDR3 DNA: TGTGCCAGCAGTGGTGGGTCAAGGGCAGGGAACGAGCAGTACTTC.

This clone has only a few counts. CDR3 in DNA: TGTGCCACCAGCGCCGGGACAGAGAACACCGGGGAGCTGTTTTTT. This encodes CATSAGTENTGELFF. The V call is TRBV15, the J call TRBJ2-2; 7 bases are a match to TRBD1. Germline CDR1 LNHNV, CDR2 YYDKDF (reference sequence). This CDR3 has 15 residues. The V segment lost 5 bases and the J segment 1 base; nucleotides outside the gene matches: 4.